The 32 T cell receptor beta chains below come from one sample, sequenced in a study of blood T cell repertoires in COVID-19. Repertoires were generated with immunoSEQ multiplex PCR, while TCRdb's copy carries only in-frame clones and drops some. This table holds 150,000 or so clones, around 80% found once. Sequencing input: peripheral blood. The origin of the receptors is a woman older than 75 with active or convalescent COVID-19.

V and J are TRBV6-6 and TRBJ2-7; D possibly corresponds to TRBD1 (6 bases). Germline CDR1 reads MNHNY; CDR2 reads SVGAGI (reference sequence). V lost 8 bases to trimming and J lost 1 base, with 15 bases between them. The CDR3 consists of 14 residues. CDR3 DNA sequence: TGTGCCAGCTCCCGGGACACAACTTCCTACGAGCAGTACTTC. Protein product: CASSRDTTSYEQYF.

The chain links TRBV3-1 (or the pseudogene TRBV3-2) to TRBJ1-6; 8 positions match TRBD1. Germline CDR1 and CDR2: LGHDT and YNNKEL (reference sequence). J gave up 0 bases and V 3 bases, and 7 bases lay outside the gene matches. This CDR3 has 18 amino acids. In DNA form, the CDR3 reads TGTGCCAGCAGCCAGAGGACAGGGATGAGCTCCTATAATTCACCCCTCCACTTT. This translates into CASSQRTGMSSYNSPLHF.

This chain uses TRBV19 with TRBJ1-5; D uncertain. The V end was cut by 4 bases, the J end by 2 bases, with 18 bases between. The CDR3 covers 17 residues. In germline, CDR1 is LNHDA, CDR2 SQIVND (reference sequence). CDR3: CASSRAVGGWGNQPQHF. CDR3 coding DNA: TGTGCCAGTAGTAGAGCGGTCGGAGGTTGGGGCAATCAGCCCCAGCATTTT.

The chain joins TRBV4-1 to TRBJ2-7; D is unresolved. V lost 1 base and J 0 bases, leaving 13 bases between the germline ends. The germline gives CDR1 MGHRA, CDR2 YSYEKL. The length of the CDR3 is 16 residues. CDR3 loop: CASSQAGSSSSYEQYF. The CDR3 DNA reads TGCGCCAGCAGCCAAGCCGGGTCTTCGAGCTCCTACGAGCAGTACTTC.

V is TRBV7-3 and J is TRBJ1-1; no reliable D call. CDR1 SGHTA and CDR2 FQGTGA come from the germline V gene. V was trimmed by 2 bases and J by 0 bases, leaving 10 bases between them. The CDR3 consists of 15 residues. CDR3 loop: CASSLYGGMNTEAFF. The CDR3, as DNA: TGTGCCAGCAGCTTATACGGAGGAATGAACACTGAAGCTTTCTTT.

V gene TRBV5-1 combines with J gene TRBJ1-3; D might be TRBD1 (6 bases). V was pared by 0 bases and J by 3 bases, with 7 bases between. Looked up from germline, CDR1 is SGHRS and CDR2 is YFSETQ. CDR3 size: 14 residues. The CDR3 protein is CASSLGTDGNTIYF. In nucleotides, the CDR3 is TGCGCCAGCAGCTTGGGGACAGATGGAAACACCATATATTTT.

This CDR3 is CASSLRPGQVVGGEQYF. CDR3 nucleotides: TGTGCCAGCAGCCTCCGACCGGGACAGGTCGTTGGGGGGGAGCAGTACTTC. The rearrangement links TRBV7-8 to TRBJ2-7; TRBD1 matches 8 bases. V dropped 5 bases and J dropped 7; count of bases not matched to a gene: 19. The CDR3 sequence is 17 residues long. Germline loops: CDR1 SGHVS, CDR2 FQNEAQ. Complete variable domain (other parts from reference TRBV7-8 and TRBJ2-7): GAGVSQSPRYKVAKRGQDVALRCDPISGHVSLFWYQQALGQGPEFLTYFQNEAQLDKSGLPSDRFFAERPEGSVSTLKIQRTQQEDSAVYLCASSLRPGQVVGGEQYFGPGTRLTVT.

V gene TRBV9 combines with J gene TRBJ2-3; 9 bases match TRBD2. Germline V gene lookup returns CDR1 SGDLS and CDR2 YYNGEE. The CDR3 consists of 16 residues. Unmatched junction bases numbered 5, after V lost 3 bases and J lost 0 bases. The CDR3 DNA sequence: TGTGCCAGCAGCGGCTTAGCGGGGGCCAGCACAGATACGCAGTATTTT. Translated: CASSGLAGASTDTQYF. The variable domain in full, completed from reference TRBV9 and TRBJ2-3, reads DSGVTQTPKHLITATGQRVTLRCSPRSGDLSVYWYQQSLDQGLQFLIQYYNGEERAKGNILERFSAQQFPDLHSELNLSSLELGDSALYFCASSGLAGASTDTQYFGPGTRLTVL.

The gene calls are TRBV19 and TRBJ1-2, with 7 positions matching TRBD1. V lost 5 bases and J lost 7; bases outside the gene matches: 7. The CDR3 is 13 residues long. CDR1 is LNHDA and CDR2 is SQIVND in the germline V gene (reference sequence). The CDR3 DNA reads as TGTGCCAGTAGTCAGCAGGGGGTCGGTGGCTACACCTTC. Translation: CASSQQGVGGYTF.

In its sample, this clone was seen a few times. V usage is TRBV11-2 and J usage is TRBJ1-1, with D uncertain. The V gene lost 0 bases and the J gene lost 3 bases, with 2 bases spanning the gap. This CDR3 comprises 12 residues. CDR1 and CDR2 (germline): SGHAT, FQNNGV. The CDR3 is CASSLDYTEAFF. The CDR3 DNA follows: TGTGCCAGCAGCTTAGACTACACTGAAGCTTTCTTT.

The genes are TRBV30 and TRBJ1-5; D uncertain. Germline V gives CDR1 GTSNPN, CDR2 SVGIG (reference sequence). CDR3 size: 16 residues. The V gene lost 0 bases and the J gene lost 6 bases, with 18 bases spanning the gap. CDR3 in amino acids: CAWSVPWSNSGQPQHF. The CDR3 nucleotides are TGTGCCTGGAGTGTACCGTGGTCCAATTCCGGTCAGCCCCAGCATTTT. The full variable domain, its missing parts supplied by reference TRBV30 and TRBJ1-5, is SQTIHQWPATLVQPVGSPLSLECTVEGTSNPNLYWYRQAAGRGLQLLFYSVGIGQISSEVPQNLSASRPQDRQFILSSKKLLLSDSGFYLCAWSVPWSNSGQPQHFGDGTRLSIL.

The sample holds one count of this clone. The genes are TRBV15 and TRBJ2-1; D not certain. The length of the CDR3 is 13 residues. Germline lookup yields CDR1 LNHNV and CDR2 YYDKDF (reference sequence). V was cut by 4 bases and J by 4 bases, with 8 bases left in between. CDR3 bases: TGTGCCACCAGCAATCCAGCGTACAATGAGCAGTTCTTC. Its translation is CATSNPAYNEQFF.

The chain combines TRBV19 with TRBJ2-2, with a possible D match to TRBD1 (6 bases). Trimming shortened V by 7 bases and J by 5 bases, and 14 bases separated the two germline ends. Per germline, CDR1 LNHDA and CDR2 SQIVND (reference sequence). This CDR3 has 14 amino acids. The CDR3 protein is CASIRDISTGELFF. The CDR3 region has the DNA TGTGCCAGTATTCGGGACATTTCGACCGGGGAGCTGTTTTTT.

The chain couples TRBV2 to TRBJ2-1; 9 bases match TRBD1. The CDR3 sequence is 14 residues long. V lost 6 bases and J lost 10; bases outside the gene matches: 10. CDR1 is SNHLY and CDR2 is FYNNEI in the germline V gene. The CDR3 reads CASSRDRVEREQFF. In DNA, the CDR3 is TGTGCCAGCAGCCGGGACAGGGTGGAACGGGAGCAGTTCTTC.

The J gene is TRBJ2-1, the V gene TRBV9; 7 bases line up with TRBD1. V gave up 0 bases and J gave up 6 bases; unmatched junction bases: 9. The CDR3 sequence is 16 residues long. The germline CDR1 and CDR2 sequences are SGDLS and YYNGEE. The DNA of the CDR3 is TGTGCCAGCAGCGTAGGGTCAGGGGGTAGAATCAATGAGCAGTTCTTC. Translated: CASSVGSGGRINEQFF. Full variable domain (missing parts from reference TRBV9 and TRBJ2-1): DSGVTQTPKHLITATGQRVTLRCSPRSGDLSVYWYQQSLDQGLQFLIQYYNGEERAKGNILERFSAQQFPDLHSELNLSSLELGDSALYFCASSVGSGGRINEQFFGPGTRLTVL.

The count of this clone is one. The J gene is TRBJ1-2, the V gene TRBV28, with TRBD1 matching 11 bases. Trimming removed 8 bases from V and 12 bases from J; junction bases left unmatched: 5. This CDR3 is 11 amino acids long. Germline-derived CDR1 and CDR2 are MDHEN and SYDVKM. CDR3 in DNA: TGTGCCAGCGGGACAGGGGGTTCTGACACCTTC. Translated, it gives CASGTGGSDTF.

The CDR3 sequence: CAISDSTPDTQYF. The CDR3 nucleotides read TGTGCCATCAGTGACTCGACACCAGATACGCAGTATTTT. This chain uses TRBV10-3 with TRBJ2-3; D ambiguous. V lost 3 bases, J lost 4 bases, and 8 bases lay in between. The length of the CDR3 is 13 residues. Germline CDR1 ENHRY, CDR2 SYGVKD.

In nucleotides, the CDR3 is TGTGCCAGCCTCTTGGGTGGCAGGGACGAGCAGTACTTC. It specifies CASLLGGRDEQYF. This chain links TRBV6-5 with TRBJ2-7; TRBD1 might be the D (5 bases). Germline V gives CDR1 MNHEY, CDR2 SVGAGI. The CDR3 spans 13 residues. V dropped 8 bases and J dropped 5 bases, with 16 bases sitting between them.

The V call is TRBV19, the J call TRBJ1-5; perhaps TRBD1 as D (6 bases). Germline CDR1 LNHDA, CDR2 SQIVND (reference sequence). The CDR3 sequence is 13 residues long. Trimming removed 3 bases from V and 7 bases from J, with 10 bases in between. The CDR3 loop is CASSIGTQQPQHF. Here the CDR3 DNA reads TGTGCCAGTAGTATCGGGACACAACAGCCCCAGCATTTT.

The V gene is TRBV5-1, the J gene TRBJ1-1; 7 nucleotides align to TRBD1. The V gene's germline CDR1 is SGHRS and CDR2 YFSETQ. The CDR3 has 14 residues. V dropped 6 bases and J dropped 1; count of bases not matched to a gene: 6. CDR3 in amino acids: CASKTQGGNTEAFF. CDR3 sequence (DNA): TGCGCCAGCAAGACTCAGGGGGGGAACACTGAAGCTTTCTTT.

V is TRBV3-1 (or the pseudogene TRBV3-2) and J is TRBJ2-5, with 7 bases matching TRBD2. The V segment lost 1 base and the J segment 0 bases; nucleotides outside the gene matches: 2. This CDR3 is built from 15 residues. Per germline, CDR1 LGHDT and CDR2 YNNKEL (reference sequence). CDR3 sequence (DNA): TGTGCCAGCAGCCAAGTTGGGAGGGACCAAGAGACCCAGTACTTC. It is translated as CASSQVGRDQETQYF.

V and J are TRBV30 and TRBJ1-3, with D hard to call. The CDR3 sequence is 13 residues long. The V end lost 0 bases, the J end lost 2 bases, and 5 bases lay between the germline ends. The germline V gene has CDR1 GTSNPN and CDR2 SVGIG (reference sequence). The CDR3 spells CAWSVSAGNTIYF. In DNA, the CDR3 is TGTGCCTGGAGTGTATCCGCTGGAAACACCATATATTTT.

This clone was picked up one time. CDR3 in amino acids: CASSEASGAGADTQYF. The CDR3 coding sequence is TGTGCCAGCAGTGAAGCTAGCGGGGCGGGCGCAGATACGCAGTATTTT. The V call is TRBV6-1, the J call TRBJ2-3, with 8 bases matching TRBD2. The V gene's germline CDR1 is MNHNS and CDR2 SASEGT. This CDR3 is 16 amino acids long. The ends lost 0 bases at V and 4 bases at J; junction bases unmatched: 6.

V and J are TRBV27 and TRBJ1-5; no clear D. V was clipped by 5 bases and J by 3 bases, with 14 bases between them. The germline CDR1 and CDR2 sequences are MNHEY and SMNVEV (reference sequence). The CDR3 loop spans 15 amino acids. In DNA form, the CDR3 reads TGTGCCAGCAGTGGACTTGGGGATACCAATCAGCCCCAGCATTTT. Its translation: CASSGLGDTNQPQHF.

This chain's CDR3 is CAISDGTSGGYEQYF. In nucleotides, the CDR3 is TGTGCCATCAGTGACGGGACTAGCGGGGGGTACGAGCAGTACTTC. This rearrangement joins TRBV10-3 to TRBJ2-7; 15 nucleotides match TRBD2. This CDR3 has 15 amino acids. Germline CDR1 reads ENHRY; CDR2 reads SYGVKD. After removal of 3 bases from V and 4 bases from J, the junction contained 1 base not matched to a gene.

V gene TRBV5-4 combines with J gene TRBJ2-6, with 7 positions matching TRBD2. The CDR3 runs 15 residues. Looked up from germline, CDR1 is SGHNT and CDR2 is YYREEE (reference sequence). V lost 3 bases, J lost 4 bases, and 4 bases stayed unmatched. The CDR3 here is CASSSGGSGANVLTF. CDR3 DNA: TGTGCCAGCAGCTCGGGGGGTTCCGGGGCCAACGTCCTGACTTTC. Based on the CDR3 plus reference TRBV5-4 and TRBJ2-6, the full variable domain is ETGVTQSPTHLIKTRGQQVTLRCSSQSGHNTVSWYQQALGQGPQFIFQYYREEENGRGNFPPRFSGLQFPNYSSELNVNALELDDSALYLCASSSGGSGANVLTFGAGSRLTVL.

The chain uses TRBV7-9 and TRBJ2-7; 9 bases map to TRBD1. V was clipped by 6 bases and J by 8 bases; unmatched bases: 11. The length of the CDR3 is 14 residues. Germline loops: CDR1 SEHNR, CDR2 FQNEAQ (reference sequence). CDR3 protein: CASSQINGQGQQYF. CDR3 in DNA: TGTGCCAGCAGTCAAATAAACGGACAGGGGCAGCAGTACTTC. Full variable domain (rest looked up from reference TRBV7-9 and TRBJ2-7): DTGVSQNPRHKITKRGQNVTFRCDPISEHNRLYWYRQTLGQGPEFLTYFQNEAQLEKSRLLSDRFSAERPKGSFSTLEIQRTEQGDSAMYLCASSQINGQGQQYFGPGTRLTVT.

The rearrangement joins TRBV24-1 to TRBJ1-5; unclear D gene. The CDR3 sequence is 18 residues long. V was clipped by 0 bases and J by 4 bases, with 18 bases between them. CDR1 is KGHDR and CDR2 is SFDVKD in the germline V gene. CDR3 coding DNA: TGTGCCACCAGTGATTTGCCCCTCTTTGTCTCGCTAAATCAGCCCCAGCATTTT. Encoded protein: CATSDLPLFVSLNQPQHF.

The gene calls are TRBV20-1 and TRBJ1-5, with TRBD1 as a possible D gene (5 bases). The V and J ends lost 3 bases and 4 bases respectively, with 16 bases between them. Germline V gives CDR1 DFQATT, CDR2 SNEGSKA (reference sequence). The CDR3 runs 15 residues. This CDR3 is CSASQVRRGNQPQHF. The CDR3 DNA sequence: TGCAGTGCTAGTCAGGTTAGGCGGGGGAATCAGCCCCAGCATTTT.

V and J are TRBV15 and TRBJ1-5, with D possibly matching TRBD1 (5 bases). Germline CDR1 is LNHNV and CDR2 is YYDKDF (reference sequence). CDR3 length equals 15 residues. The V end was cut by 3 bases, the J end by 6 bases, with 15 bases between. CDR3 nucleotides: TGTGCCACCAGCAGGCTAGGCAGGGCTACTCAGCCCCAGCATTTT. Translation: CATSRLGRATQPQHF. Looking up the rest from reference TRBV15 and TRBJ1-5 gives the full variable domain: DAMVIQNPRYQVTQFGKPVTLSCSQTLNHNVMYWYQQKSSQAPKLLFHYYDKDFNNEADTPDNFQSRRPNTSFCFLDIRSPGLGDTAMYLCATSRLGRATQPQHFGDGTRLSIL.

The rearrangement uses TRBV28 and TRBJ1-2; 8 bases are a match to TRBD1. With 3 bases clipped from V and 2 bases from J, the junction kept 11 bases outside the gene matches. Germline CDR1 MDHEN, CDR2 SYDVKM. This CDR3 comprises 17 residues. CDR3: CASSFFYGQGLNYGYTF. The CDR3 DNA sequence: TGTGCCAGCAGTTTTTTTTACGGACAGGGCCTAAACTATGGCTACACCTTC.

This chain connects TRBV19 to TRBJ1-1; 7 bases map to TRBD1. CDR1 LNHDA and CDR2 SQIVND come from the germline V gene (reference sequence). This CDR3 contains 15 residues. V dropped 4 bases and J dropped 2; count of bases not matched to a gene: 7. DNA of the CDR3: TGTGCCAGTAGTAGGGGGGACAGTTCAAACACTGAAGCTTTCTTT. Translating gives CASSRGDSSNTEAFF.